Listed here are 15 T cell receptor beta chains from one sample, sequenced in a study of beta chain features in type 1 diabetes. What was sequenced were expressed TCRB transcripts, since all of the isolated RNA had been reverse transcribed. TCRdb keeps only in-frame clones here, not all; method: immunoSEQ multiplex PCR. The sample records under 250,000 clones, about 30% being singletons. The sample taken for sequencing was central memory CD4+ T cells from blood. The receptor source for this set is a man in his thirties or forties in good health.

This chain connects TRBV2 to TRBJ2-2, with D maybe TRBD1 (5 bases). Germline V gene data show CDR1 as SNHLY and CDR2 as FYNNEI. This CDR3 spans 16 amino acids. Trimming shortened V by 1 base and J by 0 bases, and 9 bases separated the two germline ends. The chain's CDR3 is CASSEEGPTNTGELFF. In DNA, the CDR3 is TGTGCCAGCAGTGAAGAGGGGCCGACGAACACCGGGGAGCTGTTTTTT.

The J gene is TRBJ2-7, the V gene TRBV5-1; 7 bases line up with TRBD1. CDR1 and CDR2 from the germline V gene are SGHRS and YFSETQ. The CDR3 sequence is 15 residues long. Trimming cost V 0 bases and J 6 bases; bases outside gene matches: 9. The CDR3 DNA sequence: TGCGCCAGCAGCTTGGGTGCAGGGGGAGTCTCCGAGCAGTACTTC. This encodes CASSLGAGGVSEQYF.

This clone was observed a few times. The sample holds other DNA sequences that translate to the same CDR3. This chain uses TRBV7-2 with TRBJ2-7; 9 bases are shared with TRBD1. Germline CDR1 is SGHTA and CDR2 is FQGNSA. The CDR3 sequence is 15 residues long. The J segment lost 4 bases and the V segment lost 1 base, leaving 5 bases of the junction unmatched. CDR3 DNA: TGTGCCAGCAGCTTAGATGGGACAGGGTTTTACGAGCAGTACTTC. Encoded protein: CASSLDGTGFYEQYF.

This clone was counted once. The V and J genes are TRBV15 and TRBJ2-5; 8 bases map to TRBD2. Germline values: CDR1 LNHNV, CDR2 YYDKDF (reference sequence). The CDR3 contains 16 residues. V trimming: 3 bases; J trimming: 4 bases; junction bases outside the gene matches: 10. The CDR3 nucleotides read TGTGCCACCAGCAGTGTAAGCGGGAGAGGTGGAGAGACCCAGTACTTC. Translation gives CATSSVSGRGGETQYF.

As for this clone: This same CDR3 is encoded by further DNA sequences in the sample. The chain combines TRBV7-2 with TRBJ2-3; possibly TRBD2 for D (6 bases). Germline-derived CDR1 and CDR2 are SGHTA and FQGNSA. Trimming stripped 0 bases from V and 0 bases from J, with 13 bases between. The CDR3 runs to 17 residues. The DNA of the CDR3 is TGTGCCAGCAGCTTAGCCTCGGGGGTCCCTAGCACAGATACGCAGTATTTT. Encoded protein: CASSLASGVPSTDTQYF.

The chain is built from TRBV7-9 and TRBJ2-3; D unclear. The CDR3 contains 14 residues. The V end lost 2 bases, the J end lost 6 bases, and 12 bases lay between the germline ends. The V gene's germline CDR1 is SEHNR and CDR2 FQNEAQ (reference sequence). This CDR3 reads CASSLHLVGDTQYF. In nucleotides, the CDR3 is TGTGCCAGCAGCTTACACCTCGTCGGGGATACGCAGTATTTT.

This clone came up a few times. CDR3 sequence reads: CASGSPPDTQYF. CDR3 in DNA: TGTGCCAGCGGCTCACCACCCGATACGCAGTATTTT. This sequence joins TRBV28 and TRBJ2-3; D uncertain. Per the germline V gene, CDR1 is MDHEN and CDR2 is SYDVKM. Between the trimmed V and J ends, which lost 8 bases and 6 bases, there was a span of 12 bases. The CDR3 is made up of 12 amino acids. Full variable domain (outside the CDR3, taken from reference TRBV28 and TRBJ2-3): DVKVTQSSRYLVKRTGEKVFLECVQDMDHENMFWYRQDPGLGLRLIYFSYDVKMKEKGDIPEGYSVSREKKERFSLILESASTNQTSMYLCASGSPPDTQYFGPGTRLTVL.

This clone was observed a few times. The genes are TRBV7-2 and TRBJ2-7; D is unresolved. Germline-derived CDR1 and CDR2 are SGHTA and FQGNSA. V gave up 4 bases and J gave up 3 bases, with 10 bases separating them. There are 13 residues in the CDR3. This CDR3 reads CASSSLPGYEQYF. DNA for the CDR3: TGTGCCAGCAGCTCCCTGCCCGGCTACGAGCAGTACTTC. The variable domain in full, with the rest retrieved from reference TRBV7-2 and TRBJ2-7, is GAGVSQSPSNKVTEKGKDVELRCDPISGHTALYWYRQSLGQGLEFLIYFQGNSAPDKSGLPSDRFSAERTGGSVSTLTIQRTQQEDSAVYLCASSSLPGYEQYFGPGTRLTVT.

This chain joins TRBV13 and TRBJ2-7; D is unresolved. V was trimmed by 4 bases and J by 4 bases, leaving 8 bases between them. The CDR3 has 12 amino acids. Germline values: CDR1 PRHDT, CDR2 FYEKMQ (reference sequence). DNA for the CDR3: TGTGCCAGCAGCTCCGACCGTTACGAGCAGTACTTC. This encodes CASSSDRYEQYF. Drawing the rest from reference TRBV13 and TRBJ2-7, the complete variable domain is AAGVIQSPRHLIKEKRETATLKCYPIPRHDTVYWYQQGPGQDPQFLISFYEKMQSDKGSIPDRFSAQQFSDYHSELNMSSLELGDSALYFCASSSDRYEQYFGPGTRLTVT.

This clone was detected a few times. The rearrangement uses TRBV28 and TRBJ2-3; D is uncertain. V was shortened by 6 bases and J by 5 bases, with 6 bases between the two germline ends. Germline CDR1 MDHEN, CDR2 SYDVKM. This CDR3 has 11 residues. Here the CDR3 DNA reads TGTGCCAGCAGAACCCAAGATACGCAGTATTTT. This sequence encodes CASRTQDTQYF.

CDR3 in DNA: TGTGCCAGCAGTTTCAACTCCCCGGATGGCTACACCTTC. It is translated as CASSFNSPDGYTF. The chain joins TRBV28 to TRBJ1-2; D is uncertain. This CDR3 contains 13 residues. Deletions cut 3 bases from V and 6 bases from J, with 11 bases between. Per germline, CDR1 MDHEN and CDR2 SYDVKM.

The genes are TRBV13 and TRBJ1-1; 7 positions match TRBD1. The trim removed 4 bases at V and 6 bases at J, leaving 2 bases unmatched. Germline V gives CDR1 PRHDT, CDR2 FYEKMQ (reference sequence). The CDR3 spans 12 residues. DNA of the CDR3: TGTGCCAGCAGCTACAGGGGACCTGAAGCTTTCTTT. Protein: CASSYRGPEAFF.

The chain carries TRBV7-8 and TRBJ2-4; D gene uncertain. Trimming took off 3 bases at V and 3 bases at J, with 9 bases between the two ends. The CDR3 is 14 amino acids. Germline V gene sequence: CDR1 SGHVS, CDR2 FQNEAQ. CDR3 nucleotide sequence: TGTGCCAGCAGCTTCGGCGAAGTCAAAAACATTCAGTACTTC. It translates to CASSFGEVKNIQYF.

The CDR3 loop is CASSLRGDGYNEQFF. In nucleotides, the CDR3 is TGTGCCAGCAGTTTAAGGGGGGACGGATACAATGAGCAGTTCTTC. The rearrangement joins TRBV27 to TRBJ2-1; tentatively, D is TRBD1 or TRBD2 (6 bases each). Per the germline V gene, CDR1 is MNHEY and CDR2 is SMNVEV (reference sequence). The CDR3 has 15 amino acids. Trimming removed 2 bases from V and 4 bases from J, with 12 bases in between.

This clone has only a few counts. The chain recombines TRBV28 with TRBJ2-7, with D possibly being TRBD1 or TRBD2 (5 bases each). Germline loops: CDR1 MDHEN, CDR2 SYDVKM. Between the trimmed V and J ends, which lost 5 bases and 3 bases, there was a span of 11 bases. This CDR3 is built from 13 residues. The CDR3 nucleotides are TGTGCCAGCAGTCGGGACCGATTCTACGAGCAGTACTTC. It encodes CASSRDRFYEQYF.